These 9 T cell receptor beta chains originate from one sample sequenced in a study of blood T cell repertoires in COVID-19. TCRdb keeps only in-frame clones here, not all; method: immunoSEQ multiplex PCR. The sample has 200,000 to 250,000 clones, roughly 85% seen once. What was sequenced was peripheral blood. These receptors were collected from a woman aged 70 to 79 with COVID-19, enrolled during active disease.

This chain links TRBV15 with TRBJ2-7; TRBD2 might be the D (7 bases). The CDR3 extends over 12 amino acids. The germline V gene has CDR1 LNHNV and CDR2 YYDKDF (reference sequence). V shed 7 bases and J shed 4 bases, with 11 bases lying between them. The CDR3 DNA sequence: TGTGCCACCACGGGGGGCGAATACGAGCAGTACTTC. This gives the protein CATTGGEYEQYF.

CDR3 coding DNA: TGCGCCAGCCGACTCAACCCCAGCTACTATGGCTACACCTTC. Amino acid sequence: CASRLNPSYYGYTF. The chain combines TRBV5-1 with TRBJ1-2; D remains unclear. The CDR3 totals 14 residues. Germline V CDR1 and CDR2: SGHRS, YFSETQ. Between the trimmed V and J ends, which lost 7 bases and 3 bases, there was a span of 16 bases.

The chain couples TRBV2 to TRBJ1-2, with 7 bases matching TRBD1. Germline CDR1 reads SNHLY; CDR2 reads FYNNEI. V lost 1 base, J lost 8 bases, and 10 bases stayed unmatched. The CDR3 has 15 amino acids. This chain's CDR3 is CASSEGPRQGRGYTF. The CDR3, as DNA: TGTGCCAGCAGTGAAGGTCCGAGACAGGGTAGGGGCTACACCTTC. The full variable domain, with the rest looked up from reference TRBV2 and TRBJ1-2, is EPEVTQTPSHQVTQMGQEVILRCVPISNHLYFYWYRQILGQKVEFLVSFYNNEISEKSEIFDDQFSVERPDGSNFTLKIRSTKLEDSAMYFCASSEGPRQGRGYTFGSGTRLTVV.

J is TRBJ1-1 and V is TRBV19, with unresolved D. The V end was cut by 4 bases, the J end by 2 bases, with 8 bases between. The CDR3 is made up of 13 amino acids. From germline, CDR1 is LNHDA and CDR2 SQIVND (reference sequence). In nucleotides, the CDR3 is TGTGCCAGTAGTACGGGGTACAACACTGAAGCTTTCTTT. Protein: CASSTGYNTEAFF. Complete variable domain (other parts from reference TRBV19 and TRBJ1-1): DGGITQSPKYLFRKEGQNVTLSCEQNLNHDAMYWYRQDPGQGLRLIYYSQIVNDFQKGDIAEGYSVSREKKESFPLTVTSAQKNPTAFYLCASSTGYNTEAFFGQGTRLTVV.

The V call is TRBV12-2, the J call TRBJ2-5; the D call in the table, TRBD2, was not verified against the DNA. TRBV12-2 is a pseudogene segment. The CDR3 is 16 amino acids. CDR3 nucleotides: TGTGCAAGTCGCTATGTAAAGACTAGCGGGATGAAGACCCAGTACTTC. Residues: CASRYVKTSGMKTQYF.

The CDR3 DNA reads as TGTGCCAGCAGCTTGGCCGGTTACAGTGTGGCTTTCTTT. It is translated as CASSLAGYSVAFF. The chain has TRBV5-8 and TRBJ1-1, with D hard to call. Looked up from germline, CDR1 is SGHTS and CDR2 is YDEGEE. V was trimmed by 0 bases and J by 11 bases, leaving 14 bases between them. The CDR3 has 13 residues.

The chain uses TRBV9 and TRBJ1-1; 11 bases fit TRBD1. V dropped 5 bases and J dropped 1; count of bases not matched to a gene: 7. This CDR3 has 16 residues. CDR1 and CDR2 (germline): SGDLS, YYNGEE. The CDR3 DNA follows: TGTGCCAGCAGACCGGACAGGGGGCTCGGGAACACTGAAGCTTTCTTT. It translates to CASRPDRGLGNTEAFF.

As DNA, the CDR3 is TGTGCCAGCAGCCCCGGGACAGGGGGACGTGCTAGCACAGATACGCAGTATTTT. Translating it yields CASSPGTGGRASTDTQYF. The V and J genes are TRBV7-6 and TRBJ2-3; 11 nucleotides line up with TRBD1. The CDR3 extends over 18 amino acids. CDR1 and CDR2 (germline): SGHVS, FNYEAQ. V shed 5 bases and J 0 bases; nucleotides not matched to a gene: 10. The full variable domain, in which reference TRBV7-6 and TRBJ2-3 provide the parts outside the CDR3, is GAGVSQSPRYKVTKRGQDVALRCDPISGHVSLYWYRQALGQGPEFLTYFNYEAQQDKSGLPNDRFSAERPEGSISTLTIQRTEQRDSAMYRCASSPGTGGRASTDTQYFGPGTRLTVL.

The J gene is TRBJ1-5, the V gene TRBV7-8, with D uncertain. In germline, CDR1 is SGHVS, CDR2 FQNEAQ. The CDR3 contains 17 residues. Between the trimmed V and J ends, which lost 1 base and 0 bases, there was a span of 13 bases. The CDR3: CASSLVWAPDSNQPQHF. The CDR3 bases are TGTGCCAGCAGCTTAGTCTGGGCTCCAGATAGCAATCAGCCCCAGCATTTT.